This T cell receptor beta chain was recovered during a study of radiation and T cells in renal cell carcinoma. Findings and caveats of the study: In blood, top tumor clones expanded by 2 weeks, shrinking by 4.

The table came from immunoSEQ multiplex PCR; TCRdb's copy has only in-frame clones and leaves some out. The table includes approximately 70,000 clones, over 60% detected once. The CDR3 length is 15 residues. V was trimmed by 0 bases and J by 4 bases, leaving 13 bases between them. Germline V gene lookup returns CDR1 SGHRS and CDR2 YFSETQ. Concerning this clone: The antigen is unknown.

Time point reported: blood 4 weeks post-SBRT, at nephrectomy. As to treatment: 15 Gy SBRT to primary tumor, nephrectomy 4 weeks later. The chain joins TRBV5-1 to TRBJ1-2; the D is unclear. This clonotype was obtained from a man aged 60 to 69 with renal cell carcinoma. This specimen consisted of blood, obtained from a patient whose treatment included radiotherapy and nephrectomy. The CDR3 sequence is CASSLASEVGYGYTF. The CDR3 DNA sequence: TGCGCCAGCAGCTTGGCTTCCGAGGTTGGCTATGGCTACACCTTC.